This TCR beta chain was captured by sequencing in a study of blood T cell repertoires in COVID-19. About the research overall: The origin of the acute and convalescent COVID-19 samples was the United States, Italy and Spain. In each case, the material was cDNA or gDNA derived from T cells, B-cell-depleted T cells, or PBMCs.

This CDR3 contains 14 residues. V was clipped by 2 bases and J by 6 bases, with 10 bases between them. In germline, CDR1 is MNHNS, CDR2 SASEGT. Authors' data handling: The authors estimated nucleated cell counts from reference gene primer amplification. Some clones are missing from TCRdb's copy, which holds only in-frame ones; the method was immunoSEQ multiplex PCR. V and J calls and clone size come straight from that table; D and trimming were deduced from the DNA. The sample shows tens of thousands of clones, roughly 90% of them seen only once. This chain uses TRBV6-1 with TRBJ1-4, with a weak D call TRBD1 (6 bases). Sequencing input: peripheral blood. The clonotype was recovered from a man in his sixties or seventies with active or convalescent COVID-19. The chain's CDR3 is CASSEQGRDEKLFF. The CDR3 nucleotides read TGTGCCAGCAGTGAACAGGGGAGGGATGAAAAACTGTTTTTT.